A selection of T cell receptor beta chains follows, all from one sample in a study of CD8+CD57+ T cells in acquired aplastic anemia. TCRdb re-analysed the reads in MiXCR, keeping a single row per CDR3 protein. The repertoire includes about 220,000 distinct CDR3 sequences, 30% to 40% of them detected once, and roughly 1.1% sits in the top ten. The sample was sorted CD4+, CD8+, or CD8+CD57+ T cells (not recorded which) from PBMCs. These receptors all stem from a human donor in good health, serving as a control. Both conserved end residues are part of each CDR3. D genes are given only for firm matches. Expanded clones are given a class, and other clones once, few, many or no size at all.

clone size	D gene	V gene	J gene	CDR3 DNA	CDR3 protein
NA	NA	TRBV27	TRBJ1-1	TGTGCCAGCAGTTCGCCTCGGACGAGGAACACTGAAGCTTTCTTT	CASSSPRTRNTEAFF
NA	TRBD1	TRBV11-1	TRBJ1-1	TGTGCCAGCACTCGACAGGGGCCTGAAGCTTTCTTT	CASTRQGPEAFF
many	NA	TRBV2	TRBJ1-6	TGTGCCAGCGGGGTCGGCTCACCCCTCCACTTT	CASGVGSPLHF
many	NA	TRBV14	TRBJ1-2	TGTGCCAGCAGCCATGGACAGCACTATGGCTACACCTTC	CASSHGQHYGYTF
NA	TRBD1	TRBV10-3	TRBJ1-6	TGTGCCAGCAGCCTCCGCCGGGTCAGGGGGCGAAATAATTCACCCCTCCACTTT	CASSLRRVRGRNNSPLHF
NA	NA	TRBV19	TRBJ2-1	TGTGCCAGTATGAAGGCCCGACAGGCGGGTGAGCAGTTCTTC	CASMKARQAGEQFF
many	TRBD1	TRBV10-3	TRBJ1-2	TGTGCCACCAATTTTAACAGGGGATCTAACTATGGCTACACCTTC	CATNFNRGSNYGYTF
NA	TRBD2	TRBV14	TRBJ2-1	TGTGCCAGCAGCTCGTTGGTAGCGGGGAGGTACAATGAGCAGTTCTTC	CASSSLVAGRYNEQFF
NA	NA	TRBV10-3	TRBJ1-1	TGTGCCATCAGTGGACGGAAGAACACTGAAGCTTTCTTT	CAISGRKNTEAFF
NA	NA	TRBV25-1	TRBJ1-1	TGTGCCAGCAGCTTATTTGGCCGGGCAGGAACTGAAGCTTTCTTT	CASSLFGRAGTEAFF
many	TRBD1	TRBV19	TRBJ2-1	TGTGCCAGTAGTATCGGGACAGGGTGGGACAATGAGCAGTTCTTC	CASSIGTGWDNEQFF
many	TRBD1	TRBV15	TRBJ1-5	TGTGCCACCGGGGACAGGGAGAGGCATCAGCCCCAGCATTTT	CATGDRERHQPQHF
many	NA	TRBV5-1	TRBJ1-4	TGCGCCAGCAGCTTGGCCCCCTATGAAAAACTGTTTTTT	CASSLAPYEKLFF
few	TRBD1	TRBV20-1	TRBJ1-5	TGCAGTGGACGAGACAGGGAGAGCAATCAGCCCCAGCATTTT	CSGRDRESNQPQHF
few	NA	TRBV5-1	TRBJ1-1	TGCGCCAGCAGCTTGGGATTGGGGTCGAACACTGAAGCTTTCTTT	CASSLGLGSNTEAFF
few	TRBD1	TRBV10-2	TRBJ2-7	TGCGCCAGCAGTGACCCAGGACAGGGGGACTACGAGCAGTACTTC	CASSDPGQGDYEQYF
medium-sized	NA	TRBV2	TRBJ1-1	TGTGCCAGCAGTATAGATGAGAACACTGAAGCTTTCTTT	CASSIDENTEAFF
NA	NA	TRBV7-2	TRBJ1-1	TGTGCCAGCAGCTTGGTAGCGGGGACTGAAGCTTTCTTT	CASSLVAGTEAFF
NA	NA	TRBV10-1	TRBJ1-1	TGCGCCAGCAGTGAGACAGGGAGGTTTCAGGCTTTCTTT	CASSETGRFQAFF
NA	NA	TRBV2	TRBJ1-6	TGTGCCAGTAGTGAATCCGGTCGTTCGCCCCTCCACTTT	CASSESGRSPLHF